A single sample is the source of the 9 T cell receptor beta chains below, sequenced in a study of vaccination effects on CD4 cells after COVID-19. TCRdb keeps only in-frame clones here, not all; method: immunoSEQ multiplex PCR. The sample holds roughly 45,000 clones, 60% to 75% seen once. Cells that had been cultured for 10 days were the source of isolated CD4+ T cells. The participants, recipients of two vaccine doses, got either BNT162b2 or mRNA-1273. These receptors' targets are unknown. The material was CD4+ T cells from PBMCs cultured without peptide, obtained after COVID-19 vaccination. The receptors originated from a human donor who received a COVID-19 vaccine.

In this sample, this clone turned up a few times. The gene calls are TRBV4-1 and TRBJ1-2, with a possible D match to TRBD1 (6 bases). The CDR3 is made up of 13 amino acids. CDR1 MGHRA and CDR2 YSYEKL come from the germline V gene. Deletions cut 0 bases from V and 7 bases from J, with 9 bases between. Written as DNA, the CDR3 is TGCGCCAGCAGCCAAGACCCCAGGGGTGGCTACACCTTC. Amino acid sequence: CASSQDPRGGYTF.

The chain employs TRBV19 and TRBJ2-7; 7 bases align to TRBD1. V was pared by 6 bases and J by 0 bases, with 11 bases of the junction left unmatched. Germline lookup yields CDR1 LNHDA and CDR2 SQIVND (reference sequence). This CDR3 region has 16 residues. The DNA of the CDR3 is TGTGCCAGTAGATCCCTCCGTGACAGGGACTCCTACGAGCAGTACTTC. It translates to CASRSLRDRDSYEQYF.

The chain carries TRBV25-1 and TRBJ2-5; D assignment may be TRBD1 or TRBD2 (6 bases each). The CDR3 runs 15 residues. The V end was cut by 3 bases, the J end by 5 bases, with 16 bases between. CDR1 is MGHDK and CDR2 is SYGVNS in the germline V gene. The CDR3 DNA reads TGTGCCAGCAGTGAGGACAGTTGGGGGGTGGAGACCCAGTACTTC. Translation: CASSEDSWGVETQYF.

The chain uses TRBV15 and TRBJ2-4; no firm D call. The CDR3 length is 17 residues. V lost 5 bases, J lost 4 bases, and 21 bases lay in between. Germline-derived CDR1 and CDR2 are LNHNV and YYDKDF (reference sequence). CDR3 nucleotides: TGTGCCACCAGCTCCCCCAGAGGAACAGCTGCGAAAAACATTCAGTACTTC. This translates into CATSSPRGTAAKNIQYF. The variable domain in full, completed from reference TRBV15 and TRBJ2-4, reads DAMVIQNPRYQVTQFGKPVTLSCSQTLNHNVMYWYQQKSSQAPKLLFHYYDKDFNNEADTPDNFQSRRPNTSFCFLDIRSPGLGDTAMYLCATSSPRGTAAKNIQYFGAGTRLSVL.

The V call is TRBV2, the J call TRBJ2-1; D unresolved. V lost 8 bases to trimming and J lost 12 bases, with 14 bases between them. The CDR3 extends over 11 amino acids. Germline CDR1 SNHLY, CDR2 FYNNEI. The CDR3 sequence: CASRPEVGQFF. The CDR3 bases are TGTGCCAGCCGACCCGAAGTGGGGCAGTTCTTC. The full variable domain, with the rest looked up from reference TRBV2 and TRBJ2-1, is EPEVTQTPSHQVTQMGQEVILRCVPISNHLYFYWYRQILGQKVEFLVSFYNNEISEKSEIFDDQFSVERPDGSNFTLKIRSTKLEDSAMYFCASRPEVGQFFGPGTRLTVL.

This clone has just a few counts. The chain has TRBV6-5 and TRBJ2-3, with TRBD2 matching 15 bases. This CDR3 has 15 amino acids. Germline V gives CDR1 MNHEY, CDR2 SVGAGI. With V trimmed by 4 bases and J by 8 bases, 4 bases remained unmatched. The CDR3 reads CASSWTSGRVGTQYF. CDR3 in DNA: TGTGCCAGCAGTTGGACTAGCGGGAGGGTTGGTACGCAGTATTTT.

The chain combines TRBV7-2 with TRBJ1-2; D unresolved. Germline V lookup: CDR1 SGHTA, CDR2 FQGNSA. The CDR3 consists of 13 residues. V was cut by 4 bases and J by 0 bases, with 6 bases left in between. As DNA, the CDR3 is TGTGCCAGCAGCTCTGGTTCTAACTATGGCTACACCTTC. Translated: CASSSGSNYGYTF.

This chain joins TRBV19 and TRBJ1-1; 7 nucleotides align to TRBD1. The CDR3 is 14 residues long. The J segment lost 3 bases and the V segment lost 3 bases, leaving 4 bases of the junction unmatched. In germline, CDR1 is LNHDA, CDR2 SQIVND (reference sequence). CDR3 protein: CASSMGDRDTEAFF. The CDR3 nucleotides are TGTGCCAGTAGTATGGGAGACAGGGACACTGAAGCTTTCTTT.

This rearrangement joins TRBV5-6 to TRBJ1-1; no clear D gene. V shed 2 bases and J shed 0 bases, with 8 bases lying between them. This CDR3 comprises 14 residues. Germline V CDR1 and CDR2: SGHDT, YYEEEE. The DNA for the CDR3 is TGTGCCAGCAGCTTCGGGAGGGTGAACACTGAAGCTTTCTTT. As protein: CASSFGRVNTEAFF.